The TCR beta chain described here comes from a study of cytomegalovirus exposure and HLA in healthy donors. Study-wide context: Earlier sequencing of about 179 million T cells yielded 100 million to 120 million unique TCR beta sequences.

V gave up 4 bases and J gave up 5 bases; unmatched junction bases: 10. CDR1 SGHDN and CDR2 FVKESK come from the germline V gene. The CDR3 extends over 15 amino acids. The PCR had 60 Vbeta and 13 Jbeta primers. Profiling relied on immunoSEQ multiplex PCR, and the TCRdb table lists in-frame clones only, not all of them. The sample yields 64,000 or so clones, 65% to 70% seen once. Donors had nominal health at sampling but likely had unrecorded immune exposures. The sequencing sample was made of PBMCs. This chain links TRBV14 with TRBJ2-5, with 7 nucleotides matching TRBD2. The TCR was taken from a man in his forties or fifties in good health and CMV-seropositive. The DNA of the CDR3 is TGTGCCAGCAGCCTTGGGAGGGGTGCGTGGGAGACCCAGTACTTC. Translated: CASSLGRGAWETQYF.